The rows below give T cell receptor beta chains drawn from one sample of a study of control samples from healthy donors and cancer patients. TCRdb's copy holds only in-frame clones and misses some; the assay was immunoSEQ multiplex PCR. The table shows about 120,000 clones, with over 90% occurring only once. Input material: blood. The receptors derive from a man aged 30 to 45 in good health. The conserved cysteine and the conserved F or W are not part of the CDR3 here.

v_call cdr3_aa
TRBV2 ASTLAGAGGYT
TRBV10-3 AIKGTANTEAF
TRBV28 ASSSGTSGGNRIEQF
TRBV5-1 ASSLDSQTQY
TRBV10-3 AIRPPGGYGYT
TRBV11-2 ASSPRGADYSGNTIY
TRBV4-1 ASSQDPGGPGTQY
TRBV5-1 ASSASGTPLGKNIQY
TRBV28 ASSFLTGAVETQY
TRBV7-9 ASTIRVHRGKSGANVLT
TRBV9 ASSAKFGYGYT
TRBV4-1 ASSPSAGDTEAF
TRBV6-4 ASSLQGNTEAF
TRBV5-4 ASSLAVGQPSYNEQF
TRBV5-1 ASSLILTGELF
TRBV7-9 ASSSIILGTGETQY
TRBV11-2 ASSLDSGLSGNTIY
TRBV24-1 ATSDLYSNQPQH
TRBV27 ASSPSSYEQY
TRBV28 ASSLSATGNYGYT
TRBV7-8 ASSYRGTGELF
TRBV7-2 ASSLTGQGSEQY
TRBV9 ASSAQGARSGELF
TRBV19 ASSMAELNEKLF
TRBV4-2 ASSPMGPPVSGANVLT
TRBV9 ASSVGLAGAPRETQY
TRBV19 ASSIEYSYEQY
TRBV9 ASSVAGEFRETQY
TRBV6-5 ASSYRGDTEAF
TRBV6-5 ASRLSGGTDTQY
TRBV18 ASSPKDRVGNTIY
TRBV5-1 ASGTSDNQY
TRBV5-1 ASSLDGTLNTEAF
TRBV5-1 ASSLDQGRRTEAF
TRBV6-2/TRBV6-3 ASSYAGVETQY
TRBV12-5 ASGLVLTGGNEKLF
TRBV30 AWSVGTDTQY